A selection of T cell receptor beta chains follows, all from one sample in a study of breast tumors, draining lymph nodes, adjacent tissues. TCRdb ran MiXCR on the multiplex PCR reads and lists one entry per CDR3 protein. Of 75,000 to 100,000 distinct CDR3 sequences detected, approximately 20% appear once; the ten largest clones hold about 2.2%. Specimen: axillary lymph node tissue. The receptor source for this set is a female donor with breast cancer. Some clones in this sample may be carry-over from other donors' samples. Both conserved end residues are part of each CDR3. The D gene is left open where the match is weak. Only part of the rows carry a size: once, few, many, or a class if the clone is expanded.

>TRBV10-3|TRBJ1-4|many|NA|14
TGTGCCATCAGTGATGGGCAGGGAGGGGAAAAACTGTTTTTT
CAISDGQGGEKLFF
>TRBV10-3|TRBJ2-5|many|NA|15
TGTGCCATCAGGCCGGGCGACAGCCATCAAGAGACCCAGTACTTC
CAIRPGDSHQETQYF
>TRBV5-1|TRBJ2-1|many|TRBD1|16
TGCGCCAGCAGCTTCCCACAGGGGGCGCGGGGAAATGAGCAGTTCTTC
CASSFPQGARGNEQFF
>TRBV28|TRBJ2-7|NA|TRBD1|15
TGTGCCAGCAGAACCGGGACAGGATTATCCTACGAGCAGTACTTC
CASRTGTGLSYEQYF
>TRBV4-1|TRBJ2-5|many|NA|16
TGCGCCAGCAGCCAAGATGGTCAGGGTAGGATCGAGACCCAGTACTTC
CASSQDGQGRIETQYF
>TRBV6-5|TRBJ2-2|many|TRBD1|15
TGTGCCAGCAGCCAGGGACAGACGAACACCGGGGAGCTGTTTTTT
CASSQGQTNTGELFF
>TRBV7-2|TRBJ2-7|NA|TRBD2|16
TGTGCCAGCAGCTTAATGCGACTAGCGGCCTCCTACGAGCAGTACTTC
CASSLMRLAASYEQYF
>TRBV25-1|TRBJ1-2|many|NA|13
TGTGCCAGCAGTGAAAACCCGTACTATGGCTACACCTTC
CASSENPYYGYTF
>TRBV20-1|TRBJ2-2|many|TRBD2|19
TGCAGTGCTAGAGATCCGGGGGGGTACAGGACCAGAGGCACCGGGGAGCTGTTTTTT
CSARDPGGYRTRGTGELFF
>TRBV11-2|TRBJ2-5|many|NA|12
TGTGCCAGCAGCTTGGACAGAGAGACCCAGTACTTC
CASSLDRETQYF
>TRBV7-9|TRBJ2-1|many|NA|17
TGTGCCAGCAGCTTACGGGCCGCCCGGGTAACCTACAATGAGCAGTTCTTC
CASSLRAARVTYNEQFF
>TRBV27|TRBJ2-3|few|TRBD2|16
TGTGCCAGCAGCCGGGGACTAGCGGGACCCACAGATACGCAGTATTTT
CASSRGLAGPTDTQYF
>TRBV28|TRBJ2-7|few|NA|16
TGTGCCAGCAGTTTATCCCGGTGGGAAAGCTCCTACGAGCAGTACTTC
CASSLSRWESSYEQYF
>TRBV5-1|TRBJ1-4|many|NA|14
TGCGCCAGCAGCGCGGAGCCGACTAATGAAAAACTGTTTTTT
CASSAEPTNEKLFF
>TRBV27|TRBJ1-2|NA|NA|13
TGTGCCAGCAGTTTCAACAACAGGGATGGCTACACCTTC
CASSFNNRDGYTF
>TRBV6-1|TRBJ1-2|many|NA|13
TGTGCCAGCAGAAACCAGGTTGGGGATGGCTACACCTTC
CASRNQVGDGYTF
>TRBV20-1|TRBJ2-3|many|TRBD2|15
TGCAGTGCTGGTAGCGGGAGTGCAAACACAGATACGCAGTATTTT
CSAGSGSANTDTQYF
>TRBV6-6|TRBJ2-7|many|TRBD2|17
TGTGCCAGCAGTTACACCCTGGGACTAGCGGGAAAAGACGAGCAGTACTTC
CASSYTLGLAGKDEQYF
>TRBV7-2|TRBJ2-7|NA|TRBD2|14
TGTGCCAGCACCCCGACTAGCAGCTCCTACGAGCAGTACTTC
CASTPTSSSYEQYF
>TRBV12-5|TRBJ2-7|many|NA|14
TGTGCTAGTGGGAGGGATCCCTCCTACTACGAGCAGTACTTC
CASGRDPSYYEQYF
>TRBV3-1|TRBJ2-7|many|NA|16
TGTGCCAGCAGCCCTACACCACAAGCCAGCTCCTACGAGCAGTACTTC
CASSPTPQASSYEQYF
>TRBV7-9|TRBJ2-7|many|TRBD1|14
TGTGCCAGCAGCAATCGAGACAGGGGCTACGAGCAGTACTTC
CASSNRDRGYEQYF
>TRBV5-1|TRBJ2-5|many|NA|16
TGCGCCAGCAGCTTTCAGGGGTCCCCTCTCCAAGAGACCCAGTACTTC
CASSFQGSPLQETQYF
>TRBV11-3|TRBJ1-1|few|NA|11
TGTGCCAGCAGCGCGGACACTGAAGCTTTCTTT
CASSADTEAFF
>TRBV6-5|TRBJ2-7|many|NA|13
TGTGCCAGCAGCCTAAAAAGCTCCTACGAGCAGTACTTC
CASSLKSSYEQYF
>TRBV5-1|TRBJ2-1|many|NA|15
TGCGCCAGCAGCCCCGCGGGGTCGTCCTACAATGAGCAGTTCTTC
CASSPAGSSYNEQFF
>TRBV15|TRBJ2-2|many|TRBD1|16
TGTGCCACCAGCACATGGGACAGGGCCGGGGCCGGGGAGCTGTTTTTT
CATSTWDRAGAGELFF
>TRBV19|TRBJ1-5|many|TRBD1|16
TGTGCCAGTAGTATCCAGACAGGGGGCGGCAATCAGCCCCAGCATTTT
CASSIQTGGGNQPQHF
>TRBV7-6|TRBJ1-5|many|NA|13
TGTGCCAGCAGCCCGAGCCCGAATCAGCCCCAGCATTTT
CASSPSPNQPQHF
>TRBV24-1|TRBJ2-1|many|NA|11
TGTGCCACCAGTGGTTCAACTGAGCAGTTCTTC
CATSGSTEQFF
>TRBV5-6|TRBJ2-7|many|NA|13
TGTGCCAGCAGCCGGCAATGGGGTTCCGAGCAGTACTTC
CASSRQWGSEQYF